This note documents a single T cell receptor beta chain sequence. Its target is not known. This sample was taken from a study of shared clonotypes between healthy human individuals. Study findings and constraints: Sampling included only blood; tissue repertoires likely differ.

The V end lost 0 bases, the J end lost 0 bases, and 10 bases lay between the germline ends. Germline values: CDR1 SGHRS, CDR2 YFSETQ. The CDR3 covers 16 residues. Using ten immunoSEQ deep assay plates, investigators sequenced unsorted PBMC DNA. Sequencing was performed with immunoSEQ multiplex PCR; in TCRdb, only in-frame clones are kept and a portion is missing. The data contain 470,000 or so clones, 81% of them singletons. The specimen was PBMCs. V usage is TRBV5-1 and J usage is TRBJ2-1; D unclear. The TCR was taken from a middle-aged woman in good health. Some clones in this sample may be carry-over from other donors' samples. The CDR3 nucleotides read TGCGCCAGCAGCTTGGACCGGTATAGCTCCTACAATGAGCAGTTCTTC. This gives the protein CASSLDRYSSYNEQFF.